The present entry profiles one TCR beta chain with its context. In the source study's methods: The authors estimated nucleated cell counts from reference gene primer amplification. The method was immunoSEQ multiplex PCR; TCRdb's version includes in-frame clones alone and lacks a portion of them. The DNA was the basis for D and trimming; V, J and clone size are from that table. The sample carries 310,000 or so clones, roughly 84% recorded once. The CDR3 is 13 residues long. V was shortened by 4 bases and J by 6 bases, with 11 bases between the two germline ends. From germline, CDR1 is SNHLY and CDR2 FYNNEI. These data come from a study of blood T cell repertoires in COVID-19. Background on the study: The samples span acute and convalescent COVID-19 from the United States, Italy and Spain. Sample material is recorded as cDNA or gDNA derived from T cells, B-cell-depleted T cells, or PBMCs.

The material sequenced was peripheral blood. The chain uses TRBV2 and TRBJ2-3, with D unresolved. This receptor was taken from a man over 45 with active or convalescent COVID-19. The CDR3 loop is CASSGTAEDTQYF. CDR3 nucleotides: TGTGCCAGCAGTGGAACGGCGGAGGATACGCAGTATTTT.